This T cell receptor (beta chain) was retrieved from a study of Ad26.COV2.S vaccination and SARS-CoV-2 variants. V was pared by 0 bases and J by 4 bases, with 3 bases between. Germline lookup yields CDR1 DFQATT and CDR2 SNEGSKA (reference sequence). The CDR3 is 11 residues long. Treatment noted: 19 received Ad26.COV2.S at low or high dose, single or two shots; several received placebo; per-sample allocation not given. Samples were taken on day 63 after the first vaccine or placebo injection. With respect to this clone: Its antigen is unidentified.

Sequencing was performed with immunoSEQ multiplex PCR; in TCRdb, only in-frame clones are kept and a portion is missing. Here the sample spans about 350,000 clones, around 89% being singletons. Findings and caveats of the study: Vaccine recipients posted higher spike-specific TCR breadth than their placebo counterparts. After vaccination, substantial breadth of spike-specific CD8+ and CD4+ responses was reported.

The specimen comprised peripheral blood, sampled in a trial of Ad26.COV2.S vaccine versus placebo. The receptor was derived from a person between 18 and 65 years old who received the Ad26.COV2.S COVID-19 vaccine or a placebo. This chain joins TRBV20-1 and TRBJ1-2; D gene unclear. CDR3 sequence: CSAREAYGYTF. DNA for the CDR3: TGCAGTGCTAGAGAGGCCTATGGCTACACCTTC.